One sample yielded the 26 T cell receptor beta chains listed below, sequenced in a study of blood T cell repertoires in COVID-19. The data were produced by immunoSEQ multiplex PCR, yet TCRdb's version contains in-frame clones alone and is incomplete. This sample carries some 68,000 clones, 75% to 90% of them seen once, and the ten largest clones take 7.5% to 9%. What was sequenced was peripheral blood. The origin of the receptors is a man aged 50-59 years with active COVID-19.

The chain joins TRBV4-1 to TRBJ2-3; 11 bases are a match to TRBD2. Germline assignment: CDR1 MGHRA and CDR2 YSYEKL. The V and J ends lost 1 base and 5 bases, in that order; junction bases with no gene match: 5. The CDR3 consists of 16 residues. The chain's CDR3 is CASSQVPGLAGDTQYF. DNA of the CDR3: TGCGCCAGCAGCCAAGTTCCAGGACTAGCGGGAGATACGCAGTATTTT.

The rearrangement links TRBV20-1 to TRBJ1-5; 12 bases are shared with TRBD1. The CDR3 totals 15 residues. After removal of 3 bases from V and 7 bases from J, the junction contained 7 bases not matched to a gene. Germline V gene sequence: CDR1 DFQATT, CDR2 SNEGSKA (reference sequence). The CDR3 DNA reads TGCAGTGCTAGTCGAGGGACAGGGGGCATACAGCCCCAGCATTTT. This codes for CSASRGTGGIQPQHF.

DNA for the CDR3: TGTGCCAGCAGTGAAGGGGGCGGCTACACCTTC. This codes for CASSEGGGYTF. This sequence joins TRBV2 and TRBJ1-2, with TRBD1 as a possible D gene (5 bases). Per germline, CDR1 SNHLY and CDR2 FYNNEI. This CDR3 has 11 residues. Trimming cost V 1 base and J 8 bases, with 5 bases left between them.

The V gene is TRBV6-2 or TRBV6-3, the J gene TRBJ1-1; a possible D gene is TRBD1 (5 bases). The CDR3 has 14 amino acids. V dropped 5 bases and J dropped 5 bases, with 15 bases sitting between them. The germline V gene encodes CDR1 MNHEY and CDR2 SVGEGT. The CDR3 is CASSQTVPRTEAFF. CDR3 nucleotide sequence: TGTGCCAGCAGTCAGACAGTTCCTAGGACTGAAGCTTTCTTT.

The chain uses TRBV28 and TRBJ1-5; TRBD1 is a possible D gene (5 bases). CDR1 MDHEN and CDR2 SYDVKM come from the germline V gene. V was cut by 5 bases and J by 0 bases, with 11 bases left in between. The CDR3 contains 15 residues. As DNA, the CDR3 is TGTGCCAGCAGTACCCGCAGGGATAGCAATCAGCCCCAGCATTTT. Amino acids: CASSTRRDSNQPQHF.

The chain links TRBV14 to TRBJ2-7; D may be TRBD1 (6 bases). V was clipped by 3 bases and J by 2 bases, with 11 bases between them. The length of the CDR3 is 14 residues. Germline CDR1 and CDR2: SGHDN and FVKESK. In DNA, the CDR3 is TGTGCCAGCAGCCAGGGGGCTAGAACCTACGAGCAGTACTTC. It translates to CASSQGARTYEQYF.

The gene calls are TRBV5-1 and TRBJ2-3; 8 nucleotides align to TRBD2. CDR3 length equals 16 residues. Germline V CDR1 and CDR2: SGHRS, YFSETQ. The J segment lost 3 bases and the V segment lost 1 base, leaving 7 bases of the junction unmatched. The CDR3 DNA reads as TGCGCCAGCAGCTTGTCCCGGGGGGGCCAGACAGATACGCAGTATTTT. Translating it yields CASSLSRGGQTDTQYF.

CDR3 coding DNA: TGCGCCAGCAGCCGAAAGGGGGACGTCCCGCCTAATGAAAAACTGTTTTTT. Translating it yields CASSRKGDVPPNEKLFF. The J gene is TRBJ1-4, the V gene TRBV4-1; the D gene is possibly TRBD1 (6 bases). Germline values: CDR1 MGHRA, CDR2 YSYEKL. Trimming left V 4 bases short and J 3 bases short, with 18 bases between. This CDR3 spans 17 amino acids.

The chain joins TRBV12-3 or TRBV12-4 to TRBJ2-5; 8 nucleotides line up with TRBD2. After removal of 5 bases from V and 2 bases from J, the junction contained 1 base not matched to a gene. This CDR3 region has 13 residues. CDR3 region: CASSQRGQETQYF. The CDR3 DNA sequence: TGTGCCAGCAGTCAGCGGGGGCAAGAGACCCAGTACTTC.

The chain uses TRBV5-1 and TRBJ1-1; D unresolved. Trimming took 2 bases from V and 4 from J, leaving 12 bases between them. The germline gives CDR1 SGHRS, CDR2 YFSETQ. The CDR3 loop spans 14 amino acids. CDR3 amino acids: CASSFSEGGTEAFF. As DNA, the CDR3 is TGCGCCAGCAGCTTTTCTGAGGGTGGCACTGAAGCTTTCTTT.

In DNA, the CDR3 is TGCGCCAGCAGCCAAGTCAGCCGCCTAGGAGCTAACTATGGCTACACCTTC. It is translated as CASSQVSRLGANYGYTF. V usage is TRBV4-1 and J usage is TRBJ1-2; D gene unclear. V was cut by 1 base and J by 0 bases, with 15 bases left in between. The V gene's germline CDR1 is MGHRA and CDR2 YSYEKL. CDR3 length: 17 residues.

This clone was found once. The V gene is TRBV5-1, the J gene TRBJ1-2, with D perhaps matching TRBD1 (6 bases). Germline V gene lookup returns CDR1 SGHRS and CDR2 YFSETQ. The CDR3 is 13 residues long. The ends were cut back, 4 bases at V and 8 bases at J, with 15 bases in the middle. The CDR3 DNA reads TGCGCCAGCAGCCCACGGGGGGCTGAGGGCTACACCTTC. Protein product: CASSPRGAEGYTF.

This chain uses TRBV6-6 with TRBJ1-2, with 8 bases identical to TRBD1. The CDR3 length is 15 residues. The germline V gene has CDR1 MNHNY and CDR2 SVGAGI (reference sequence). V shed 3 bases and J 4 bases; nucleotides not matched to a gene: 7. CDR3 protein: CASSYLGTGAYGYTF. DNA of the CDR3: TGTGCCAGCAGTTATTTGGGGACAGGTGCCTATGGCTACACCTTC.

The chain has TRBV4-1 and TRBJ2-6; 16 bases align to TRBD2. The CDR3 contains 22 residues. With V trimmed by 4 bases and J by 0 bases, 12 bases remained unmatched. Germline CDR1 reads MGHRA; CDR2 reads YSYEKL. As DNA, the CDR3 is TGCGCCAGCAGCCTAACCGGGACTAGCGGGGGGGGCGACCTCTCTGGGGCCAACGTCCTGACTTTC. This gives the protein CASSLTGTSGGGDLSGANVLTF.

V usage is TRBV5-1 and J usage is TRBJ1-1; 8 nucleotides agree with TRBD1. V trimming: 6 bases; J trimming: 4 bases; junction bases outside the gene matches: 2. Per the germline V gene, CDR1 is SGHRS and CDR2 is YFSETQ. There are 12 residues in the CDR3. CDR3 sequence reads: CASTTGGTEAFF. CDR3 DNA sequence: TGCGCCAGCACCACAGGGGGCACTGAAGCTTTCTTT.

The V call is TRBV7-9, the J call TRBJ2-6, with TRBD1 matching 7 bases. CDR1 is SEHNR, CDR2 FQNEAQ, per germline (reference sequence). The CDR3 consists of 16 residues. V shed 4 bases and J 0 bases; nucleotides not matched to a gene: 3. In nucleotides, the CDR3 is TGTGCCAGCAGCTCCGGGGACAGCTCTGGGGCCAACGTCCTGACTTTC. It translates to CASSSGDSSGANVLTF.

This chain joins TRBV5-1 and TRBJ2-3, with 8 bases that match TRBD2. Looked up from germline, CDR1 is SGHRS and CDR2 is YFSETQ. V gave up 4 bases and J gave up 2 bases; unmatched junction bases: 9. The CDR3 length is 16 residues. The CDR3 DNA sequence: TGCGCCAGCAGCCTACCAGCGGGGGTGGACACAGATACGCAGTATTTT. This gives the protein CASSLPAGVDTDTQYF.

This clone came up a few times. CDR3 loop: CASSDLAEQFF. The CDR3 DNA sequence: TGCGCCAGCAGTGACCTGGCTGAGCAGTTCTTC. This sequence joins TRBV10-2 and TRBJ2-1; D uncertain. V lost 3 bases and J lost 9, with 6 bases in between. Germline V gene sequence: CDR1 WSHSY, CDR2 SAAADI. The CDR3 has 11 residues.

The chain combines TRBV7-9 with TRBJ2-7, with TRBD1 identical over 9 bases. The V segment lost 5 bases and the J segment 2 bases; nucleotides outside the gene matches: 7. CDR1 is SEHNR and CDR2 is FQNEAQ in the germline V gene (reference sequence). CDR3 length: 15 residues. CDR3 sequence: CASSPPGTGTYEQYF. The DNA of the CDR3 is TGTGCCAGCAGCCCACCCGGGACAGGGACCTACGAGCAGTACTTC.

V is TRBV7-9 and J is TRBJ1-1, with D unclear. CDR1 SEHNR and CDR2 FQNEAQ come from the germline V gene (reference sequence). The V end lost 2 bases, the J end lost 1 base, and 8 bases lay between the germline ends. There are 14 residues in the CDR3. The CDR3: CASSLLGRNTEAFF. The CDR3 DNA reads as TGTGCCAGCAGCTTATTAGGGAGGAACACTGAAGCTTTCTTT.

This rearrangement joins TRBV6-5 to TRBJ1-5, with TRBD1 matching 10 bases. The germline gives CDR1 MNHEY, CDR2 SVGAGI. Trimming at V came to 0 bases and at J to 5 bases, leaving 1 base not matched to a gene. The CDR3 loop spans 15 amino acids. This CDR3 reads CASSYSGQGDQPQHF. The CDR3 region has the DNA TGTGCCAGCAGTTACTCTGGACAGGGGGATCAGCCCCAGCATTTT.

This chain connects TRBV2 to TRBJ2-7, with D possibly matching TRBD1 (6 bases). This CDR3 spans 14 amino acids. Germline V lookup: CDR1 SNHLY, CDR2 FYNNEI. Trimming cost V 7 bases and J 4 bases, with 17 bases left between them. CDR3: CASNRHRDEYEQYF. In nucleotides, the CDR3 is TGTGCCAGCAACCGGCACAGGGATGAGTACGAGCAGTACTTC.

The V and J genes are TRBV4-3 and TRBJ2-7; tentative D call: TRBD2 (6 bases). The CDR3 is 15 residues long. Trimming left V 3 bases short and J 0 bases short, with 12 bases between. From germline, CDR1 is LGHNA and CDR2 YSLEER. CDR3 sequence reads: CASSHSSVSSYEQYF. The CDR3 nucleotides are TGCGCCAGCAGCCATTCTAGCGTAAGCTCCTACGAGCAGTACTTC.

The CDR3 nucleotides are TGTGCCAGCAGTCCCCGGGACTATCGGGGGTACAATGAGCAGTTCTTC. It codes for CASSPRDYRGYNEQFF. The gene calls are TRBV5-8 and TRBJ2-1; 7 bases map to TRBD2. The J segment lost 4 bases and the V segment lost 5 bases, leaving 12 bases of the junction unmatched. Germline CDR1 and CDR2: SGHTS and YDEGEE. The CDR3 sequence is 16 residues long.

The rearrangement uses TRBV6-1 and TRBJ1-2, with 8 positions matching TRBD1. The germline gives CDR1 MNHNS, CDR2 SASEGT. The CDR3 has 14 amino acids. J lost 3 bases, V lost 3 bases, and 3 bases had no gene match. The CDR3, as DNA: TGTGCCAGCAGTGAGGGACAGGAGTACTATGGCTACACCTTC. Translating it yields CASSEGQEYYGYTF.

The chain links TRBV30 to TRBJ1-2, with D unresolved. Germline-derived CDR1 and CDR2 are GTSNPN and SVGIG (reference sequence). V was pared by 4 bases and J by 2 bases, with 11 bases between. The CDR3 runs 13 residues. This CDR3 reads CAWMVRVNYGYTF. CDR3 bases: TGTGCCTGGATGGTGAGGGTGAACTATGGCTACACCTTC.